The 21 T cell receptor beta chains below all came from one sample that was sequenced in a study of cytomegalovirus exposure and HLA in healthy donors. Both 60 Vbeta primers and 13 Jbeta primers went into the PCR. Only in-frame clones appear in the TCRdb table, and some are missing; sequencing was by immunoSEQ multiplex PCR. The sample has approximately 69,000 clones, approximately 70% seen once. The sample was PBMCs. The source is a man in his forties or fifties in good health and CMV-seropositive.

Only one count was recorded for this clone. Compared with germline, one end of the junction differs, possibly owing to a read error. The rearrangement links TRBV2 to TRBJ1-6; D is possibly TRBD1 (5 bases). This CDR3 comprises 14 residues. Per germline, CDR1 SNHLY and CDR2 FYNNEI. The CDR3 sequence is CASRPDGGGSPFHF. The CDR3 DNA follows: TGTGCCAGCAGGCCCGATGGGGGAGGATCACCCTTCCACTTT.

The V and J genes are TRBV6-5 and TRBJ1-3, with D possibly TRBD1 on 6 matching bases. The ends were cut back, 6 bases at V and 0 bases at J, with 9 bases in the middle. In germline, CDR1 is MNHEY, CDR2 SVGAGI. CDR3 size: 14 residues. Written as DNA, the CDR3 is TGTGCCAGCAGGACAGGCGACTCTGGAAACACCATATATTTT. Protein product: CASRTGDSGNTIYF.

The chain has TRBV7-9 and TRBJ2-7, with 7 nucleotides matching TRBD2. This CDR3 is 15 amino acids long. From germline, CDR1 is SEHNR and CDR2 FQNEAQ (reference sequence). The junction had 9 bases not matched to a gene; V was cut back by 1 base and J by 6 bases. The CDR3 nucleotides read TGTGCCAGCAGCTTAGATACGCGGGGAGGGGTCGAGCAGTACTTC. This codes for CASSLDTRGGVEQYF.

In this sample, this clone turned up a few times. The V call is TRBV10-3, the J call TRBJ1-2; D is possibly TRBD1 (6 bases). The CDR3 has 12 amino acids. CDR1 is ENHRY, CDR2 SYGVKD, per germline. V lost 10 bases to trimming and J lost 5 bases, with 14 bases between them. This chain's CDR3 is CASRTVFYGYTF. In DNA form, the CDR3 reads TGTGCCAGCCGGACAGTTTTTTATGGCTACACCTTC.

The chain employs TRBV7-8 and TRBJ2-5, with a possible D match to TRBD2 (5 bases). Per the germline V gene, CDR1 is SGHVS and CDR2 is FQNEAQ. The CDR3 length is 15 residues. Trimming stripped 4 bases from V and 3 bases from J, with 15 bases between. CDR3 residues: CASSYPGGTKETQYF. CDR3 nucleotide sequence: TGTGCCAGCAGCTACCCCGGAGGCACAAAAGAGACCCAGTACTTC.

The chain couples TRBV9 to TRBJ2-2; D possibly corresponds to TRBD2 (5 bases). This CDR3 has 12 amino acids. Germline lookup yields CDR1 SGDLS and CDR2 YYNGEE. V lost 3 bases and J lost 8, with 8 bases in between. CDR3 amino acids: CASSGRRGELFF. Written as DNA, the CDR3 is TGTGCCAGCAGCGGGAGGAGGGGGGAGCTGTTTTTT.

This chain uses TRBV9 with TRBJ1-1, with 8 bases that match TRBD1. V lost 9 bases and J lost 4; bases outside the gene matches: 8. Germline values: CDR1 SGDLS, CDR2 YYNGEE. The CDR3 is 13 residues long. The CDR3 loop is CATMDREITEAFF. CDR3 bases: TGTGCCACCATGGACAGGGAAATCACTGAAGCTTTCTTT.

A few counts support this clone. J is TRBJ1-1 and V is TRBV4-3; D not certain. The CDR3 has 13 residues. V was cut by 4 bases and J by 4 bases, with 10 bases left in between. Germline CDR1 LGHNA, CDR2 YSLEER. CDR3 loop: CASSRRLGTEAFF. Here the CDR3 DNA reads TGCGCCAGCAGCCGGAGACTCGGCACTGAAGCTTTCTTT.

The gene calls are TRBV10-1 and TRBJ2-1; 15 bases match TRBD2. Trimming took 1 base from V and 2 from J; bases not matched to a gene: 12. The germline V gene encodes CDR1 WNHNN and CDR2 SYGVQD (reference sequence). CDR3 length: 21 amino acids. The CDR3 loop reads CASSEFSWTSGGDNPYNEQFF. In nucleotides, the CDR3 is TGCGCCAGCAGTGAGTTCTCCTGGACTAGCGGGGGGGATAATCCCTACAATGAGCAGTTCTTC.

This sequence joins TRBV9 and TRBJ1-3; D is perhaps TRBD1 (6 bases). The CDR3 runs 13 residues. Germline-derived CDR1 and CDR2 are SGDLS and YYNGEE. V was shortened by 5 bases and J by 4 bases, with 10 bases between the two germline ends. CDR3 protein: CASSTGSGNTIYF. The CDR3 coding sequence is TGTGCCAGCAGTACAGGGTCCGGAAACACCATATATTTT.

For this clone: Relative to the germline gene, one junction end is altered; a read error may explain this. The chain carries TRBV7-9 and TRBJ2-7; D not resolved. Germline V gene sequence: CDR1 SEHNR, CDR2 FQNEAQ (reference sequence). This CDR3 spans 12 amino acids. This CDR3 is CTSSFGPYEQYF. The CDR3 bases are TGTACCAGCAGCTTTGGGCCCTACGAGCAGTACTTC.

This clone was detected only once. The chain has TRBV19 and TRBJ1-5; TRBD1 matches at 10 bases. The CDR3 is 16 amino acids. From germline, CDR1 is LNHDA and CDR2 SQIVND (reference sequence). V shed 7 bases, J shed 3 bases, and the junction held 9 bases outside the gene matches. CDR3 in amino acids: CASTNQDRGFNQPQHF. In DNA form, the CDR3 reads TGTGCCAGTACCAACCAGGACAGGGGGTTCAATCAGCCCCAGCATTTT. Drawing the rest from reference TRBV19 and TRBJ1-5, the complete variable domain is DGGITQSPKYLFRKEGQNVTLSCEQNLNHDAMYWYRQDPGQGLRLIYYSQIVNDFQKGDIAEGYSVSREKKESFPLTVTSAQKNPTAFYLCASTNQDRGFNQPQHFGDGTRLSIL.

The V call is TRBV30, the J call TRBJ1-4; D remains unclear. Trimming removed 2 bases at V and 8 bases at J, with 18 bases between. Germline V gene lookup returns CDR1 GTSNPN and CDR2 SVGIG (reference sequence). There are 15 residues in the CDR3. CDR3 loop: CAWSSRHTAIEKLFF. CDR3 nucleotide sequence: TGTGCCTGGAGTTCCCGACACACAGCCATAGAAAAACTGTTTTTT.

The genes are TRBV4-2 and TRBJ2-2, with a weak D call TRBD2 (7 bases). Per germline, CDR1 LGHNA and CDR2 YNFKEQ. Trimming pared 4 bases from V and 7 bases from J, leaving 16 bases between. CDR3 length: 15 amino acids. Here the CDR3 DNA reads TGTGCCAGCAGCCGCCGGCGAGGGGGGGGCGGGGAGCTGTTTTTT. Its protein is CASSRRRGGGGELFF.

The CDR3 DNA sequence: TGTGCCAGCAGCTCCCGGGGAGCCCAAGAGACCCAGTACTTC. This gives the protein CASSSRGAQETQYF. This chain uses TRBV7-9 with TRBJ2-5; maybe TRBD2 (5 bases). The V gene's germline CDR1 is SEHNR and CDR2 FQNEAQ (reference sequence). The length of the CDR3 is 14 residues. V gave up 4 bases and J gave up 1 base, with 10 bases separating them.

The V call is TRBV29-1, the J call TRBJ2-3; 8 positions match TRBD1. The J segment lost 3 bases and the V segment lost 5 bases, leaving 10 bases of the junction unmatched. CDR3 length equals 15 residues. Germline CDR1 SQVTM, CDR2 ANQGSEA. The DNA for the CDR3 is TGCAGCGTTCGGGGTCGGGACAGGAGGACAGATACGCAGTATTTT. This translates into CSVRGRDRRTDTQYF.

V gene TRBV7-9 combines with J gene TRBJ1-1; the D gene is possibly TRBD1 (6 bases). Germline V gives CDR1 SEHNR, CDR2 FQNEAQ (reference sequence). The CDR3 runs 11 residues. Between the trimmed V and J ends, which lost 2 bases and 11 bases, there was a span of 9 bases. The CDR3 nucleotides are TGTGCCAGCAGCTTAAGGGGGGGTGCTTTCTTT. Its protein is CASSLRGGAFF.

This clone was seen more than once but under ten times. The chain recombines TRBV18 with TRBJ2-7; 8 nucleotides align to TRBD2. CDR1 KGHSH and CDR2 LQKENI come from the germline V gene. There are 14 residues in the CDR3. Trimming took 6 bases from V and 2 from J; bases not matched to a gene: 6. The DNA of the CDR3 is TGTGCCAGCTCCCAGGGTAGCGGGGCCTACGAGCAGTACTTC. It translates to CASSQGSGAYEQYF.

The CDR3 DNA is TGTGCCTGGAGTTCCCCGGGACAGGGACCCGGGGAGCTGTTTTTT. It codes for CAWSSPGQGPGELFF. The chain couples TRBV30 to TRBJ2-2; TRBD1 matches 9 bases. The CDR3 consists of 15 residues. With 2 bases clipped from V and 6 bases from J, the junction kept 7 bases outside the gene matches. Germline loops: CDR1 GTSNPN, CDR2 SVGIG (reference sequence).

The V call is TRBV29-1, the J call TRBJ2-5; TRBD1 might be the D (5 bases). The end of the DNA fits TRBJ2-7 better, so the J call may be wrong. CDR3 size: 13 residues. CDR1 SQVTM and CDR2 ANQGSEA come from the germline V gene. The chain's CDR3 is CSGVKGNTYEQYF. DNA of the CDR3: TGCAGCGGGGTGAAGGGGAATACCTACGAGCAGTACTTC.

The CDR3 reads CASSQAGNTEAFF. The CDR3 DNA reads TGCGCCAGCAGCCAAGCGGGGAACACTGAAGCTTTCTTT. The rearrangement uses TRBV4-1 and TRBJ1-1; D remains ambiguous. There are 13 residues in the CDR3. Trimming pared 1 base from V and 1 base from J, leaving 4 bases between. Germline-derived CDR1 and CDR2 are MGHRA and YSYEKL.